This entry describes one T cell receptor (beta chain). Its antigen remains unknown. This sample is part of a study of beta chain features in type 1 diabetes. Overall study context: In age, gender and cell yields, patients were similar to healthy donors. Study results and limitations: Insertion counts at VDJ junctions were lower in type 1 diabetes patients, who also showed more deletions there.

Expressed TCRB transcripts were sequenced because the isolated RNA had all been reverse transcribed beforehand. Sequenced by immunoSEQ multiplex PCR; TCRdb stores in-frame clones only, minus some. Counted here are more than 150,000 clones, approximately 13% occurring once; the ten biggest clones make up approximately 0.64%. The ends lost 1 base at V and 14 bases at J; junction bases unmatched: 16. CDR3 length: 16 residues. Germline CDR1 is SEHNR and CDR2 is FQNEAQ (reference sequence). This chain links TRBV7-9 with TRBJ2-3, with TRBD1 matching over 9 bases. The clonotype comes from a woman between 18 and 30 years old in good health. Sequencing was done on a sample of central memory CD4+ T cells from blood. This CDR3 is CASSLEDRGPLGTWYF. The DNA for the CDR3 is TGTGCCAGCAGCTTAGAGGACAGGGGTCCCCTAGGGACGTGGTATTTT.